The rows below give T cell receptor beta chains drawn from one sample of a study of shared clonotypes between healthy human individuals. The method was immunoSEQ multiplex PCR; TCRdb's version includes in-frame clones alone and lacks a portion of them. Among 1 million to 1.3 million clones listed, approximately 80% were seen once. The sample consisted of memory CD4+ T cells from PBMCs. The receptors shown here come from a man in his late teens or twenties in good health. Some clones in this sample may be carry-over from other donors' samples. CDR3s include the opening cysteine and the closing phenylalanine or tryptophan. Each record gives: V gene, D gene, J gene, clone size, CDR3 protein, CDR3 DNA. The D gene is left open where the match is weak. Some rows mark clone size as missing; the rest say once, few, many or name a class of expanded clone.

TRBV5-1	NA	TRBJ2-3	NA	CASSLRTTQDTQYF	TGCGCCAGCAGCTTGAGGACTACCCAAGATACGCAGTATTTT
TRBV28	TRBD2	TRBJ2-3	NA	CASSGAGEGPSSQYF	TGTGCCAGCAGTGGAGCCGGGGAGGGACCATCTTCCCAGTATTTT
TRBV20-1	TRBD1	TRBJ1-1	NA	CSARRDRGAFF	TGCAGTGCTAGAAGAGACAGGGGAGCTTTCTTT
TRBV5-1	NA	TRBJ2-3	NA	CASSGRLNTDTQYF	TGCGCCAGCAGCGGACGACTGAACACAGATACGCAGTATTTT
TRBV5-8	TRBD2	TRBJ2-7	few	CASSLRGGFSYEQYF	TGTGCCAGCAGCCTCCGGGGAGGGTTCTCCTACGAGCAGTACTTC
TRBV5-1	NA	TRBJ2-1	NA	CASSLQRGRGDYNEQFF	TGCGCCAGCAGCTTGCAACGCGGCAGGGGGGACTACAATGAGCAGTTCTTC
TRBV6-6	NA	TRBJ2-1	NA	CASSYSSGNNEQFF	TGTGCCAGCAGTTACTCTAGCGGAAACAATGAGCAGTTCTTC
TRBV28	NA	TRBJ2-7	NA	CASSTPAGDYEQYF	TGTGCCAGCAGTACCCCGGCAGGGGACTACGAGCAGTACTTC
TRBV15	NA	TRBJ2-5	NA	CATSRKTREETQYF	TGTGCCACCAGCAGAAAAACACGGGAAGAGACCCAGTACTTC
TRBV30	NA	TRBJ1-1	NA	CAWSSGLLVTEAFF	TGTGCCTGGAGCTCGGGACTGCTCGTGACTGAAGCTTTCTTT
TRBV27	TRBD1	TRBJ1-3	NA	CASRQTGGAHTIYF	TGTGCCAGCAGGCAGACAGGGGGCGCGCACACCATATATTTT